Below, 18 T cell receptor beta chains from the same sample are listed, as sequenced in a study of shared clonotypes between healthy human individuals. Generated by immunoSEQ multiplex PCR, the TCRdb table keeps only in-frame clones and is missing some. The sample lists about 680,000 clones; 60% to 75% were seen once. Sequencing used memory CD4+ T cells sorted from blood. Subset of the sample: CD45RA-negative fraction. The receptors were sampled from a young woman in good health.

V and J are TRBV28 and TRBJ2-7; 7 bases are a match to TRBD1. After removal of 6 bases from V and 0 bases from J, the junction contained 5 bases not matched to a gene. The CDR3 totals 14 residues. CDR1 is MDHEN and CDR2 is SYDVKM in the germline V gene. CDR3 nucleotide sequence: TGTGCCAGCAGATCGACAGGGCCCTCCTACGAGCAGTACTTC. Its translation is CASRSTGPSYEQYF.

Turning to this clone: Different DNA sequences within this sample yield the same CDR3. This chain joins TRBV29-1 and TRBJ1-3, with D perhaps matching TRBD1 (6 bases). The CDR3 is 12 amino acids. Trimming removed 7 bases from V and 1 base from J, with 8 bases in between. The V gene's germline CDR1 is SQVTM and CDR2 ANQGSEA. CDR3 in DNA: TGCAGCGGCACAGGGTCTGGAAACACCATATATTTT. Its protein product is CSGTGSGNTIYF.

Notes on this clone: One end of the junction varies from germline; a read error may be responsible. The V gene is TRBV28, the J gene TRBJ1-5, with D tentatively TRBD1 (5 bases). This CDR3 comprises 11 residues. Germline CDR1 MDHEN, CDR2 SYDVKM. The CDR3 DNA follows: TGTGCCAGCAATTTAAGGGGGCCCCAGCATTTT. Its translation: CASNLRGPQHF.

The chain links TRBV12-1 to TRBJ2-7. TRBV12-1 counts as a pseudogene. The CDR3 is 15 amino acids. CDR3 nucleotide sequence: TGTGCCAGCAGCTCCGGCCTAAGAAGCTCCTACGAGCAGTACTTC. Translated: CASSSGLRSSYEQYF.

About this clone: One end of the junction varies from germline; a read error may be responsible. The chain links TRBV11-3 to TRBJ2-1; no clear D. Per germline, CDR1 SGHNT and CDR2 YENEEA. The CDR3 runs to 15 residues. This CDR3 reads CASSLGDSTVHEQFF. For the CDR3, the DNA is TGTGCCAGCAGTTTAGGAGACTCCACGGTACATGAGCAGTTCTTC. The whole variable domain, filled in from reference TRBV11-3 and TRBJ2-1, reads EAGVVQSPRYKIIEKKQPVAFWCNPISGHNTLYWYLQNLGQGPELLIRYENEEAVDDSQLPKDRFSAERLKGVDSTLKIQPAELGDSAVYLCASSLGDSTVHEQFFGPGTRLTVL.

The rearrangement joins TRBV5-1 to TRBJ1-1; D remains ambiguous. The V gene lost 0 bases and the J gene lost 0 bases, with 12 bases spanning the gap. Germline-derived CDR1 and CDR2 are SGHRS and YFSETQ. CDR3 size: 16 residues. The CDR3 here is CASSLGANGLNTEAFF. As DNA, the CDR3 is TGCGCCAGCAGCTTGGGCGCAAACGGCCTGAACACTGAAGCTTTCTTT.

V usage is TRBV30 and J usage is TRBJ2-6; the D gene could be TRBD1 or TRBD2 (5 bases each). Germline values: CDR1 GTSNPN, CDR2 SVGIG (reference sequence). The CDR3 has 16 residues. Between the trimmed V and J ends, which lost 2 bases and 3 bases, there was a span of 14 bases. In nucleotides, the CDR3 is TGTGCCTGGAGTAGCCCCGGGGCCAGTGGGGCCAACGTCCTGACTTTC. This codes for CAWSSPGASGANVLTF.

The rearrangement joins TRBV14 to TRBJ1-1; maybe TRBD1 (6 bases). This CDR3 has 17 residues. V was trimmed by 1 base and J by 0 bases, leaving 15 bases between them. CDR1 SGHDN and CDR2 FVKESK come from the germline V gene. The CDR3 DNA reads TGTGCCAGCAGCCAAGTAATAGACAGGAACATGAACACTGAAGCTTTCTTT. Amino acid sequence: CASSQVIDRNMNTEAFF.

The V and J genes are TRBV2 and TRBJ1-5; D perhaps matches TRBD1 (5 bases). Trimming took 2 bases from V and 6 from J, leaving 11 bases between them. Germline values: CDR1 SNHLY, CDR2 FYNNEI. This CDR3 region has 14 residues. CDR3 sequence (DNA): TGTGCCAGCAGTGAATTGGGAGGGGCTCAGCCCCAGCATTTT. Amino acids: CASSELGGAQPQHF.

CDR3 bases: TGCAGTGGTAAACAGGGGGATCGAGCTTTCTTT. Translating it yields CSGKQGDRAFF. The chain employs TRBV20-1 and TRBJ1-1; 8 nucleotides line up with TRBD1. The trim removed 7 bases at V and 10 bases at J, leaving 8 bases unmatched. Germline V gene data show CDR1 as DFQATT and CDR2 as SNEGSKA (reference sequence). CDR3 length: 11 residues.

The sample holds a few counts of this clone. This chain connects TRBV2 to TRBJ2-2; a weak D match, TRBD2 (6 bases). The V gene lost 4 bases and the J gene lost 2 bases, with 11 bases spanning the gap. The germline V gene encodes CDR1 SNHLY and CDR2 FYNNEI. The CDR3 totals 15 residues. CDR3 protein: CASSVRAGNTGELFF. The CDR3 DNA reads as TGTGCCAGCAGTGTGAGGGCGGGAAACACCGGGGAGCTGTTTTTT.

The genes are TRBV6-5 and TRBJ2-7; 8 bases align to TRBD2. The CDR3 spans 12 residues. Germline assignment: CDR1 MNHEY and CDR2 SVGAGI. V dropped 10 bases and J dropped 11; count of bases not matched to a gene: 13. In DNA, the CDR3 is TGTGCCACCAGCGGGAGTTCTACGAGCAAGTACTTC. It codes for CATSGSSTSKYF.

The chain couples TRBV5-1 to TRBJ2-1; TRBD2 matches 8 bases. In germline, CDR1 is SGHRS, CDR2 YFSETQ. The CDR3 has 16 amino acids. V dropped 3 bases and J dropped 0; count of bases not matched to a gene: 5. The DNA for the CDR3 is TGCGCCAGCAGCTCGGCAAGCGGGAGCTCCTACAATGAGCAGTTCTTC. Its protein is CASSSASGSSYNEQFF.

This chain joins TRBV5-1 and TRBJ2-7; TRBD1 matches at 7 bases. The CDR3 has 14 amino acids. V dropped 1 base and J dropped 1; count of bases not matched to a gene: 2. The germline V gene has CDR1 SGHRS and CDR2 YFSETQ. CDR3 DNA sequence: TGCGCCAGCAGCTTGAAACAGGGGTCCTACGAGCAGTACTTC. Residues: CASSLKQGSYEQYF.

The V gene is TRBV7-9, the J gene TRBJ1-4; a possible D gene is TRBD1 (5 bases). CDR3 length equals 14 residues. Germline V gives CDR1 SEHNR, CDR2 FQNEAQ (reference sequence). Trimming removed 5 bases from V and 5 bases from J, with 12 bases in between. CDR3 coding DNA: TGTGCCAGCAGCCCCGGGACGGAAAATGAAAAACTGTTTTTT. This translates into CASSPGTENEKLFF.

The rearrangement joins TRBV6-5 to TRBJ2-3; weak D call: TRBD1 (5 bases). The CDR3 runs 16 residues. Trimming stripped 2 bases from V and 1 base from J, with 13 bases between. Germline V lookup: CDR1 MNHEY, CDR2 SVGAGI. The CDR3 sequence: CASSYGGASGTDTQYF. The CDR3 bases are TGTGCCAGCAGTTACGGTGGGGCTAGTGGCACAGATACGCAGTATTTT.

V is TRBV25-1 and J is TRBJ2-1; 8 bases match TRBD2. The V gene's germline CDR1 is MGHDK and CDR2 SYGVNS. V shed 7 bases and J 2 bases; nucleotides not matched to a gene: 16. This CDR3 has 18 residues. CDR3 DNA: TGTGCCAGCACCCTCGTGGGGAGCGGGAGTTCCCCCTACAATGAGCAGTTCTTC. It translates to CASTLVGSGSSPYNEQFF.

This clone has ten or more counts. The gene calls are TRBV4-1 and TRBJ1-2; 8 bases map to TRBD1. Losses at the gene ends were 1 base for V and 8 bases for J; bases not matched to a gene: 21. There are 19 residues in the CDR3. Germline V gives CDR1 MGHRA, CDR2 YSYEKL. The CDR3 loop reads CASSQVPRGQVVLGEGYTF. CDR3 DNA: TGCGCCAGCAGCCAAGTCCCGAGGGGACAGGTAGTCCTCGGAGAGGGCTACACCTTC.